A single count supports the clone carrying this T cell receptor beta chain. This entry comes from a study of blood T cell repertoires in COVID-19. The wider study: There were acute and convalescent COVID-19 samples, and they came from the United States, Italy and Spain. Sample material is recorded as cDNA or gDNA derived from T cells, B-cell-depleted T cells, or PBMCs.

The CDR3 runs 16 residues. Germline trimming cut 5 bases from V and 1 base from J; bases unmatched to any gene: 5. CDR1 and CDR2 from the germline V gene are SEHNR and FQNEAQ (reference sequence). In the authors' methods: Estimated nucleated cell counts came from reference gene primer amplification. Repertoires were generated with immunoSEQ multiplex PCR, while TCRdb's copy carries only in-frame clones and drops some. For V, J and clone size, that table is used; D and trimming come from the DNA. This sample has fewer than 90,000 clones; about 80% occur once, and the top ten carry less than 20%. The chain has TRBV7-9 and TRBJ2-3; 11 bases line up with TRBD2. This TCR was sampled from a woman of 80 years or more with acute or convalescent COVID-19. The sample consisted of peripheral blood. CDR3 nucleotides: TGTGCCAGCAGCGTGACTAGCGGGACGGGCACAGATACGCAGTATTTT. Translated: CASSVTSGTGTDTQYF.